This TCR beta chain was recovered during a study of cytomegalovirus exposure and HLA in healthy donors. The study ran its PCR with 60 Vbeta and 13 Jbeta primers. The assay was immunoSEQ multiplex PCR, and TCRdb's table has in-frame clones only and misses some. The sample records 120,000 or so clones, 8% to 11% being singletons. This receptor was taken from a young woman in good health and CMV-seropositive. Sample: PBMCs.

CDR3 in amino acids: CASSEAGGRETQYF. The CDR3 nucleotides read TGTGCCAGTAGTGAGGCGGGAGGGCGGGAGACCCAGTACTTC. The rearrangement uses TRBV19 and TRBJ2-5; 9 bases are shared with TRBD2. V lost 5 bases and J lost 5; bases outside the gene matches: 6. The CDR3 sequence is 14 residues long. Germline V gene sequence: CDR1 LNHDA, CDR2 SQIVND (reference sequence).